This TCR beta chain is drawn from a study of PD-1 blockade in classical Hodgkin lymphoma. On the study more broadly: On a schedule of every 2 weeks, patients received nivolumab 3 mg/kg intravenously.

Every patient had relapsed following autologous stem cell transplantation, and cohorts differed in brentuximab vedotin exposure. Clones were read by immunoSEQ multiplex PCR, and TCRdb kept only the in-frame ones, dropping some. Of 13,000 or so clones listed, more than 85% are singletons. This CDR3 is 17 amino acids long. CDR1 is ENHRY, CDR2 SYGVKD, per germline. V trimming: 3 bases; J trimming: 7 bases; junction bases outside the gene matches: 14. The TCR originated in a human donor with classical Hodgkin lymphoma. The J gene is TRBJ1-5, the V gene TRBV10-3, with 8 bases matching TRBD1. The starting material was peripheral blood mononuclear cells (PBMCs), obtained at baseline. For the CDR3, the DNA is TGTGCCATCAGTGAAGGAGGCAGGGGGCTTCTCGCCCAGCCCCAGCATTTT. Encoded protein: CAISEGGRGLLAQPQHF.